This T cell receptor beta chain was documented in a study of T cell clonality in common variable immunodeficiency. Most patients and controls had Caucasian heritage. Replacement immunoglobulin had been given to every CVID subject for at least one year. Method: immunoSEQ multiplex PCR; TCRdb's copy keeps in-frame clones and lacks some. Altogether 9,500 to 15,000 clones were found in the sample, and no singletons occur. This clone is classed as medium-sized (0.01 to 0.1%). Its antigen is not known. The read ends 3 residues before the CDR3 terminus; that terminus is restored from the germline J gene. Points from the study as a whole: Repertoire-complication correlations in CVID were limited by patient heterogeneity. Reportedly, TCR beta sequences from common variable immunodeficiency showed fewer deletions and N-nucleotide insertions.

Germline loops: CDR1 SGHDT, CDR2 YYEEEE. CDR3 length equals 13 residues. V dropped 3 bases and J dropped 1 base, with 4 bases sitting between them. This receptor was obtained from a human donor with common variable immunodeficiency. The material sequenced was peripheral blood mononuclear cells. The chain carries TRBV5-6 and TRBJ2-2; the D is unclear. CDR3 DNA, as far as it was read: TGTGCCAGCAGCTACAAGAACACCGGGGAG. It translates to CASSYKNTGE. The entire CDR3 sequence reads CASSYKNTGELFF.